Below are 3 T cell receptor beta chains sequenced from a single sample in a study of cytomegalovirus exposure and HLA in healthy donors. PCR amplification relied on 60 Vbeta primers (plus 13 Jbeta primers). Profiled with immunoSEQ multiplex PCR; TCRdb holds only in-frame clones, not every one. Of 150,000 to 200,000 clones listed, 80% were seen once; the top ten hold under 1.5%. Sequencing was carried out using PBMCs. The receptors stem from a girl aged 5 to 17 in good health and CMV-seropositive.

The rearrangement joins TRBV7-2 to TRBJ2-5; 8 positions match TRBD2. The trim removed 2 bases at V and 5 bases at J, leaving 10 bases unmatched. Germline CDR1 SGHTA, CDR2 FQGNSA. The CDR3 sequence is 16 residues long. CDR3 amino acids: CASSLRPSGGGETQYF. Written as DNA, the CDR3 is TGTGCCAGCAGCTTACGCCCTTCGGGAGGGGGTGAGACCCAGTACTTC.

The CDR3, as DNA: TGCGCCAGCAGCCAAGATATCGACTTTCGGAACACTGAAGCTTTCTTT. Translating gives CASSQDIDFRNTEAFF. The chain couples TRBV4-3 to TRBJ1-1; D gene ambiguous. The V gene's germline CDR1 is LGHNA and CDR2 YSLEER. This CDR3 has 16 amino acids. Trimming removed 0 bases at V and 1 base at J, with 12 bases between.

This clone showed up just a few times. This chain joins TRBV4-3 and TRBJ2-7; weak D call: TRBD2 (6 bases). The CDR3 is 15 amino acids. Trimming removed 0 bases from V and 5 bases from J, with 14 bases in between. Germline V gene lookup returns CDR1 LGHNA and CDR2 YSLEER. The CDR3 nucleotides read TGCGCCAGCAGCCAAGAAGGGCGGAGGGAGGACGAGCAGTACTTC. It encodes CASSQEGRREDEQYF.